These 18 T cell receptor beta chains came from one sample sequenced in a study of cytotoxic CD8 clonotypes in ibrutinib-treated CLL. Clones were read by immunoSEQ multiplex PCR, and TCRdb kept only the in-frame ones, dropping some. Of more than 200,000 clones listed, around three quarters are singletons. This material consisted of PBMCs, taken after 24 months of ibrutinib treatment. The receptor source for this set is a human donor with chronic lymphocytic leukemia.

The chain is built from TRBV27 and TRBJ2-6; 11 nucleotides match TRBD1. The length of the CDR3 is 17 residues. Germline CDR1 is MNHEY and CDR2 is SMNVEV (reference sequence). V was clipped by 5 bases and J by 4 bases; unmatched bases: 7. CDR3: CASSLGDRGFGANVLTF. The CDR3 DNA reads as TGTGCCAGCAGTCTAGGGGACAGGGGGTTCGGGGCCAACGTCCTGACTTTC.

J is TRBJ2-7 and V is TRBV10-3; either TRBD1 or TRBD2 may fit D (5 bases each). Germline values: CDR1 ENHRY, CDR2 SYGVKD. Trimming removed 3 bases from V and 4 bases from J, with 10 bases in between. The CDR3 is 13 amino acids. This CDR3 reads CAISEGDPYEQYF. In DNA, the CDR3 is TGTGCCATCAGTGAAGGGGACCCTTACGAGCAGTACTTC.

The chain combines TRBV6-5 with TRBJ2-7; D uncertain. The CDR3 length is 12 residues. Germline lookup yields CDR1 MNHEY and CDR2 SVGAGI. Trimming took off 8 bases at V and 3 bases at J, with 11 bases between the two ends. The CDR3 nucleotides read TGTGCCAGCTGCTCTCAGAGCTACGAGCAGTACTTC. It specifies CASCSQSYEQYF.

J is TRBJ2-7 and V is TRBV30, with 7 nucleotides matching TRBD1. Germline V gene lookup returns CDR1 GTSNPN and CDR2 SVGIG (reference sequence). The CDR3 is 12 residues long. With V trimmed by 3 bases and J by 6 bases, 5 bases remained unmatched. In DNA, the CDR3 is TGTGCCTGGAGGGTAAGGGGGCTCGAGCAGTACTTC. Its protein product is CAWRVRGLEQYF.

The chain carries TRBV4-3 and TRBJ2-1; weak D call: TRBD2 (5 bases). CDR3 length: 16 residues. Germline V gives CDR1 LGHNA, CDR2 YSLEER. Trimming left V 0 bases short and J 3 bases short, with 12 bases between. CDR3 sequence (DNA): TGCGCCAGCAGCCAAGATTCTAGCACGGGCTACAATGAGCAGTTCTTC. This translates into CASSQDSSTGYNEQFF.

The J gene is TRBJ2-1, the V gene TRBV25-1; no firm D call. Germline V gene sequence: CDR1 MGHDK, CDR2 SYGVNS. Trimming removed 4 bases from V and 7 bases from J, with 11 bases in between. The length of the CDR3 is 13 residues. The CDR3: CASSGALGNEQFF. The CDR3 DNA reads TGTGCCAGCAGTGGGGCCCTAGGGAATGAGCAGTTCTTC.

The chain combines TRBV5-1 with TRBJ1-3, with D unclear. The CDR3 loop spans 14 amino acids. Per germline, CDR1 SGHRS and CDR2 YFSETQ. The V and J ends lost 0 bases and 0 bases respectively, with 4 bases between them. The CDR3 nucleotides read TGCGCCAGCAGCTTGGCGGGCTCTGGAAACACCATATATTTT. It yields the protein CASSLAGSGNTIYF.

This chain joins TRBV9 and TRBJ2-1, with 7 bases fitting TRBD1. J gave up 6 bases and V 0 bases, and 6 bases lay outside the gene matches. CDR1 SGDLS and CDR2 YYNGEE come from the germline V gene. The CDR3 has 15 residues. The CDR3 reads CASSVETGVGNEQFF. For the CDR3, the DNA is TGTGCCAGCAGCGTAGAAACAGGGGTGGGCAATGAGCAGTTCTTC.

V is TRBV27 and J is TRBJ2-5; D unresolved. The CDR3 totals 15 residues. Trimming pared 2 bases from V and 2 bases from J, leaving 12 bases between. Germline V gene lookup returns CDR1 MNHEY and CDR2 SMNVEV (reference sequence). In DNA, the CDR3 is TGTGCCAGCAGTTTAATGTCGGCGAGGCAAGAGACCCAGTACTTC. Encoded protein: CASSLMSARQETQYF.

The J gene is TRBJ1-5, the V gene TRBV2, with a possible D match to TRBD1 (6 bases). Germline-derived CDR1 and CDR2 are SNHLY and FYNNEI. The V end was cut by 5 bases, the J end by 1 base, with 12 bases between. This CDR3 spans 15 amino acids. For the CDR3, the DNA is TGTGCCAGCAGTCAACAGGGCAGGAGCAATCAGCCCCAGCATTTT. Translation gives CASSQQGRSNQPQHF. Full variable domain (outside the CDR3, taken from reference TRBV2 and TRBJ1-5): EPEVTQTPSHQVTQMGQEVILRCVPISNHLYFYWYRQILGQKVEFLVSFYNNEISEKSEIFDDQFSVERPDGSNFTLKIRSTKLEDSAMYFCASSQQGRSNQPQHFGDGTRLSIL.

V is TRBV6-1 and J is TRBJ2-1, with D perhaps TRBD2 (6 bases). Germline V CDR1 and CDR2: MNHNS, SASEGT. The CDR3 covers 15 residues. The V end was cut by 5 bases, the J end by 5 bases, with 16 bases between. As DNA, the CDR3 is TGTGCCAGCAGTCCTTTTCAGGGAGGCAACAATGAGCAGTTCTTC. This translates into CASSPFQGGNNEQFF.

The rearrangement links TRBV4-1 to TRBJ2-2; no clear D gene. The length of the CDR3 is 15 residues. Per the germline V gene, CDR1 is MGHRA and CDR2 is YSYEKL. Between the trimmed V and J ends, which lost 0 bases and 5 bases, there was a span of 10 bases. CDR3 region: CASSQEQLRTGELFF. The CDR3 region has the DNA TGCGCCAGCAGCCAAGAACAGTTACGAACCGGGGAGCTGTTTTTT.

The chain combines TRBV7-9 with TRBJ2-7; TRBD2 agrees at 8 bases. The CDR3 is 14 residues long. Germline V gene data show CDR1 as SEHNR and CDR2 as FQNEAQ (reference sequence). Trimming took 2 bases from V and 2 from J; bases not matched to a gene: 2. The CDR3 DNA reads TGTGCCAGCAGCTTAAGTAGCGGGGCCTACGAGCAGTACTTC. Protein product: CASSLSSGAYEQYF.

This sequence joins TRBV2 and TRBJ1-4; weak D call: TRBD1 (5 bases). The CDR3 sequence is 16 residues long. Germline V lookup: CDR1 SNHLY, CDR2 FYNNEI. V lost 1 base and J lost 3, with 12 bases in between. The CDR3 region has the DNA TGTGCCAGCAGTGAAGAGGGTTGGGGGGCTAATGAAAAACTGTTTTTT. It specifies CASSEEGWGANEKLFF.

The rearrangement uses TRBV9 and TRBJ2-7; D is perhaps TRBD1 or TRBD2 (5 bases each). From germline, CDR1 is SGDLS and CDR2 YYNGEE. Trimming took 0 bases from V and 3 from J, leaving 10 bases between them. The CDR3 extends over 14 amino acids. The CDR3 reads CASSVGGDGYEQYF. The CDR3 nucleotides are TGTGCCAGCAGCGTAGGTGGGGACGGCTACGAGCAGTACTTC.

This clone was seen a handful of times. The rearrangement uses TRBV7-2 and TRBJ2-2, with a weak D call TRBD1 (6 bases). V was clipped by 0 bases and J by 6 bases, with 14 bases between them. Per germline, CDR1 SGHTA and CDR2 FQGNSA. The CDR3 runs 16 residues. CDR3 nucleotides: TGTGCCAGCAGCTTAGCGACAGGTAGTCGGTCCGGGGAGCTGTTTTTT. It yields the protein CASSLATGSRSGELFF.

The rearrangement links TRBV27 to TRBJ2-3; no clear D. CDR1 and CDR2 (germline): MNHEY, SMNVEV (reference sequence). The germline V and J ends were trimmed by 0 bases and 6 bases, with 10 bases remaining between them. This CDR3 region has 14 residues. The CDR3: CASSLSPGADTQYF. The CDR3, as DNA: TGTGCCAGCAGTTTATCCCCTGGAGCGGATACGCAGTATTTT.

The chain uses TRBV9 and TRBJ2-3; 13 nucleotides line up with TRBD2. The germline CDR1 and CDR2 sequences are SGDLS and YYNGEE. J lost 4 bases, V lost 4 bases, and 9 bases had no gene match. CDR3 length equals 17 residues. The CDR3 loop reads CASSPLAGGPDADTQYF. DNA of the CDR3: TGTGCCAGCAGCCCACTAGCGGGAGGGCCTGACGCAGATACGCAGTATTTT.